Following are 4 T cell receptor beta chains from one sample sequenced in a study of blood T cell repertoires in COVID-19. Here immunoSEQ multiplex PCR was the method, and the copy in TCRdb shows in-frame clones only, minus some. The sample holds 200,000 to 300,000 clones, 85% seen once. Sequencing was carried out using peripheral blood. Receptor source: a woman aged 60-75 years with active or convalescent COVID-19.

The rearrangement uses TRBV2 and TRBJ1-5, with 8 bases that match TRBD1. The CDR3 extends over 15 amino acids. The V segment lost 5 bases and the J segment 5 bases; nucleotides outside the gene matches: 8. From germline, CDR1 is SNHLY and CDR2 FYNNEI. The CDR3 DNA follows: TGTGCCAGCAGTTCTACCGGGACAGGAGATCAGCCCCAGCATTTT. Translation: CASSSTGTGDQPQHF. Using reference TRBV2 and TRBJ1-5 for the parts outside the CDR3, the full variable domain is EPEVTQTPSHQVTQMGQEVILRCVPISNHLYFYWYRQILGQKVEFLVSFYNNEISEKSEIFDDQFSVERPDGSNFTLKIRSTKLEDSAMYFCASSSTGTGDQPQHFGDGTRLSIL.

J is TRBJ2-7 and V is TRBV4-1, with a possible D match to TRBD2 (5 bases). The CDR3 spans 16 residues. V was clipped by 0 bases and J by 2 bases, with 14 bases between them. The germline gives CDR1 MGHRA, CDR2 YSYEKL. CDR3 DNA sequence: TGCGCCAGCAGCCAAGACAGCGGAATGTCGACCTACGAGCAGTACTTC. Protein: CASSQDSGMSTYEQYF.

The chain recombines TRBV4-1 with TRBJ2-4; unclear D gene. V gave up 1 base and J gave up 0 bases, with 13 bases separating them. CDR1 is MGHRA and CDR2 is YSYEKL in the germline V gene. CDR3 length: 17 amino acids. The CDR3 region is CASSQVSISVAKNIQYF. In nucleotides, the CDR3 is TGCGCCAGCAGCCAAGTTTCTATCTCGGTAGCCAAAAACATTCAGTACTTC.

The V call is TRBV10-3, the J call TRBJ2-7, with D possibly TRBD2 on 6 matching bases. Per germline, CDR1 ENHRY and CDR2 SYGVKD. The germline V and J ends were trimmed by 5 bases and 0 bases, with 11 bases remaining between them. This CDR3 comprises 14 residues. CDR3 loop: CAISRLGSSYEQYF. Written as DNA, the CDR3 is TGTGCCATCAGTCGACTAGGGTCCTCCTACGAGCAGTACTTC.